Presented here are 17 T cell receptor beta chains from one specimen sequenced in a study of T cells in localized non-small cell lung cancer. Data came from immunoSEQ multiplex PCR; TCRdb stores just in-frame clones and leaves some out. Of around 2,500 clones in the sample, about 20% were seen once. This specimen consisted of normal lung tissue next to the tumor, obtained before any cancer treatment. The receptors here all came from a woman aged 40 to 75 with stage I lung adenocarcinoma.

The V and J genes are TRBV10-1 and TRBJ2-3, with a weak D call TRBD2 (6 bases). Germline V gene sequence: CDR1 WNHNN, CDR2 SYGVQD (reference sequence). Trimming pared 6 bases from V and 5 bases from J, leaving 12 bases between. The CDR3 totals 13 residues. The CDR3 sequence: CASSAGGVDTQYF. CDR3 nucleotides: TGCGCCAGCAGCGCCGGGGGAGTAGATACGCAGTATTTT.

In this sample, this clone is large. CDR3 coding DNA: TGTGCCAGCAGCGCGTCCCCGACAGGGGCAAATAATTCACCCCTCCACTTT. Translated: CASSASPTGANNSPLHF. The chain recombines TRBV9 with TRBJ1-6; TRBD1 matches at 8 bases. Germline V gene data show CDR1 as SGDLS and CDR2 as YYNGEE. The V gene end was trimmed by 3 bases and the J gene end by 5 bases; junction bases not matched to a gene: 10. The CDR3 is 17 residues long.

The chain has TRBV19 and TRBJ1-2; 8 bases are shared with TRBD1. Germline V lookup: CDR1 LNHDA, CDR2 SQIVND (reference sequence). The CDR3 has 15 amino acids. V lost 3 bases to trimming and J lost 4 bases; unmatched junction nucleotides: 7. CDR3 sequence reads: CASSIFRDRSYGYTF. CDR3 nucleotide sequence: TGTGCCAGTAGTATCTTCCGGGACAGGAGCTATGGCTACACCTTC.

The table lists this clone with a few counts. The chain has TRBV6-8 and TRBJ2-2; no definite D call. The CDR3 contains 16 residues. From germline, CDR1 is MNHGY and CDR2 SAAAGT. The V end lost 0 bases, the J end lost 4 bases, and 12 bases lay between the germline ends. CDR3 residues: CASSYSTGPSTGELFF. The CDR3 region has the DNA TGTGCCAGCAGTTACTCGACTGGGCCCTCCACCGGGGAGCTGTTTTTT.

The chain is built from TRBV6-8 and TRBJ2-1; D may be TRBD1 (6 bases). Trimming stripped 6 bases from V and 8 bases from J, with 14 bases between. CDR1 and CDR2 (germline): MNHGY, SAAAGT. This CDR3 has 13 amino acids. CDR3 DNA: TGTGCCAGCAGAGGGGGACATCAGGATGAGCAGTTCTTC. It codes for CASRGGHQDEQFF.

This clone is classed as large. The rearrangement links TRBV11-3 to TRBJ2-1; 13 bases fit TRBD2. Trimming cost V 7 bases and J 4 bases; bases outside gene matches: 4. Germline V gene data show CDR1 as SGHNT and CDR2 as YENEEA. The CDR3 runs 15 residues. The CDR3 protein is CASTRGLAGYNEQFF. CDR3 sequence (DNA): TGTGCCAGCACCCGGGGACTAGCGGGATACAATGAGCAGTTCTTC.

V gene TRBV6-8 combines with J gene TRBJ1-6; D is ambiguous. The CDR3 is made up of 12 amino acids. Germline V lookup: CDR1 MNHGY, CDR2 SAAAGT. V was pared by 8 bases and J by 10 bases, with 12 bases between. The CDR3 region is CASGRVESPLHF. As DNA, the CDR3 is TGTGCCAGCGGTAGGGTGGAATCACCCCTCCACTTT.

This clone was seen more than once but under ten times. The chain links TRBV30 to TRBJ2-5; D perhaps matches TRBD2 (6 bases). The V end was cut by 0 bases, the J end by 7 bases, with 18 bases between. Germline V gene data show CDR1 as GTSNPN and CDR2 as SVGIG (reference sequence). CDR3 length: 15 residues. For the CDR3, the DNA is TGTGCCTGGAGTGTACGGGGCGGGAACCTTCGGACCCAGTACTTC. Its translation is CAWSVRGGNLRTQYF.

The chain carries TRBV28 and TRBJ2-2; D may be TRBD1 (6 bases). This CDR3 has 18 residues. Trimming took off 3 bases at V and 0 bases at J, with 17 bases between the two ends. Germline-derived CDR1 and CDR2 are MDHEN and SYDVKM. CDR3 nucleotides: TGTGCCAGCAGTTTCCGTCGGACAGTTTTCGCGAACACCGGGGAGCTGTTTTTT. This translates into CASSFRRTVFANTGELFF.

This clone was seen a handful of times. The J gene is TRBJ1-4, the V gene TRBV15; no reliable D call. The germline V gene encodes CDR1 LNHNV and CDR2 YYDKDF (reference sequence). This CDR3 comprises 15 residues. The V end was cut by 5 bases, the J end by 5 bases, with 15 bases between. In nucleotides, the CDR3 is TGTGCCACCAGCCCCGAGTGGGATGGGAATGAAAAACTGTTTTTT. Translating it yields CATSPEWDGNEKLFF.

The chain couples TRBV18 to TRBJ1-1, with D possibly matching TRBD1 (6 bases). CDR1 is KGHSH, CDR2 LQKENI, per germline. V was trimmed by 3 bases and J by 4 bases, leaving 12 bases between them. This CDR3 region has 14 residues. CDR3 nucleotide sequence: TGTGCCAGCTCACCGTCCAGGGGTCGCACTGAAGCTTTCTTT. Residues: CASSPSRGRTEAFF.

CDR3 coding DNA: TGTGCCAGCAGCTTCGGACTAGCCTCCTACGAGCAGTACTTC. Its protein is CASSFGLASYEQYF. The chain combines TRBV9 with TRBJ2-7; 8 bases map to TRBD2. The CDR3 is 14 residues long. Germline V gene data show CDR1 as SGDLS and CDR2 as YYNGEE. J lost 0 bases, V lost 4 bases, and 3 bases had no gene match.

The genes are TRBV6-8 and TRBJ1-2; 12 bases fit TRBD1. Germline CDR1 and CDR2: MNHGY and SAAAGT. V shed 0 bases, J shed 8 bases, and the junction held 4 bases outside the gene matches. The CDR3 length is 15 residues. The CDR3 DNA reads as TGTGCCAGCAGTTACTCGGGACAGGGGGCGAGGGGCTACACCTTC. Residues: CASSYSGQGARGYTF.

The rearrangement uses TRBV6-8 and TRBJ2-7; 7 nucleotides line up with TRBD1. The CDR3 spans 12 residues. V was clipped by 7 bases and J by 4 bases; unmatched bases: 4. Germline CDR1 reads MNHGY; CDR2 reads SAAAGT. The CDR3 sequence: CASNGRGYEQYF. CDR3 DNA sequence: TGTGCCAGCAACGGCAGGGGGTACGAGCAGTACTTC.

The rearrangement uses TRBV6-8 and TRBJ1-2, with 10 positions matching TRBD1. CDR3 length: 15 residues. J lost 8 bases, V lost 6 bases, and 12 bases had no gene match. The germline V gene encodes CDR1 MNHGY and CDR2 SAAAGT. The CDR3 DNA follows: TGTGCCAGCAGACCCACCACCGGGACAGGGGTAGGCTACACCTTC. Residues: CASRPTTGTGVGYTF.

This clone was observed a few times. V usage is TRBV30 and J usage is TRBJ1-2; D possibly corresponds to TRBD1 (6 bases). This CDR3 is built from 13 residues. Looked up from germline, CDR1 is GTSNPN and CDR2 is SVGIG (reference sequence). V lost 6 bases and J lost 6, with 17 bases in between. CDR3 sequence: CACKPGDDHGYTF. The CDR3 DNA reads TGTGCCTGTAAGCCAGGGGACGACCATGGCTACACCTTC.

The chain couples TRBV22-1 to TRBJ2-7. TRBV22-1 is a pseudogene locus. This CDR3 contains 14 residues. CDR3 in amino acids: CASKRDGYRYEQYF. CDR3 bases: TGTGCCAGCAAACGGGACGGTTATCGCTACGAGCAGTACTTC.